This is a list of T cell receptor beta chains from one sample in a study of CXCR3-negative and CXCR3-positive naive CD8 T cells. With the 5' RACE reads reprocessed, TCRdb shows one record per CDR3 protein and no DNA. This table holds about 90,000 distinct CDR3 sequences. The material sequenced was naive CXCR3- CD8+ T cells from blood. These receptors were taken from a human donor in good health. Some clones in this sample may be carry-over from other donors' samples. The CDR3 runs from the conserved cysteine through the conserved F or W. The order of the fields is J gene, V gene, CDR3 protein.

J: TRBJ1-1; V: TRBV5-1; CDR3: CASTIFTGTGETEAFF
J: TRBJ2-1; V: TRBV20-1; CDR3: CSASGGNGNEQFF
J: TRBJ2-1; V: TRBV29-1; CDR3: CSAWPRGDEQFF
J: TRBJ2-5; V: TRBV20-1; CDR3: CSARGPPVWTQYF
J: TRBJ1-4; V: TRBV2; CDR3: CASSSPSGREKLFF
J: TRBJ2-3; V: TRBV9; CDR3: CASSVKAGTADTQYF
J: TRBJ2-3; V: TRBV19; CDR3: CASSWGQGKDTQYF
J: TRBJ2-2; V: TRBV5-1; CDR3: CASSLRLNTGELFF
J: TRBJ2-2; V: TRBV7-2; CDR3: CASSTGPWSNTGELFF
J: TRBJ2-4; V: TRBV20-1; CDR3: CSAPPEGTLKNIQYF
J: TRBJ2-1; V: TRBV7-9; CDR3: CASSQMSGGRRNEQFF
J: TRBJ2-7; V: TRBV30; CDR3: CAWSVGAGDDEQYF
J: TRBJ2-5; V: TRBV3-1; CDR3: CASSQGGPTYQETQYF